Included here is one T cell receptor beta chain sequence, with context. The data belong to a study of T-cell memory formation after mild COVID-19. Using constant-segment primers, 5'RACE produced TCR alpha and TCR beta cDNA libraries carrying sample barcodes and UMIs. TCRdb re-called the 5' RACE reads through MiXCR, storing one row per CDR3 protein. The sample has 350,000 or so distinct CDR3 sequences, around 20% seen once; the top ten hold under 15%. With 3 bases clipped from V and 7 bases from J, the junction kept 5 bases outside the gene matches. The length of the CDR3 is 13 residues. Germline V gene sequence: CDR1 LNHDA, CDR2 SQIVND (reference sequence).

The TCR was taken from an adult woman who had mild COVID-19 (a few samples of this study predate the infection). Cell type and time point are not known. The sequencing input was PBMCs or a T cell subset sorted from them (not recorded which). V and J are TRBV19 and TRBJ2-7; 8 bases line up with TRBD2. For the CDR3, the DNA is TGTGCCAGTAGTATCTCGGCTAGCGGGGAGCAGTACTTC. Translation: CASSISASGEQYF.